One and the same sample provided the 23 T cell receptor beta chains below, sequenced in a study of CD8 T cells in Susac syndrome. Random hexamers primed reverse transcription of about 0.5 to 1 ug RNA. TCRdb re-called the immunoSEQ multiplex PCR reads with MiXCR, one entry per CDR3 protein. Of 160,000 or so distinct CDR3 sequences listed, approximately 95% were seen once; the top ten hold about 0.16%. The material sequenced was CD8+ T cells from PBMCs. These receptors originate from a human donor with multiple sclerosis.

The J gene is TRBJ2-7, the V gene TRBV15; D is perhaps TRBD2 (5 bases). This CDR3 region has 16 residues. Trimming removed 0 bases from V and 0 bases from J, with 12 bases in between. Germline CDR1 LNHNV, CDR2 YYDKDF (reference sequence). CDR3 protein: CATSRDASPRSYEQYF. As DNA, the CDR3 is TGTGCCACCAGCAGAGATGCTAGCCCTCGCTCCTACGAGCAGTACTTC.

This clonotype was observed once. The J gene is TRBJ2-3, the V gene TRBV20-1; TRBD2 agrees at 7 bases. This CDR3 is built from 16 residues. Germline V gives CDR1 DFQATT, CDR2 SNEGSKA (reference sequence). V gave up 5 bases and J gave up 0 bases; unmatched junction bases: 11. The CDR3 coding sequence is TGCAGTGCTCCCATACTAGCGCCCCTTAGCACAGATACGCAGTATTTT. Protein product: CSAPILAPLSTDTQYF.

The chain is built from TRBV3-1 and TRBJ1-4; D gene uncertain. This CDR3 has 14 residues. CDR1 and CDR2 (germline): LGHDT, YNNKEL (reference sequence). Trimming removed 0 bases at V and 10 bases at J, with 12 bases between. The chain's CDR3 is CASSQDPLWGKLFF. CDR3 sequence (DNA): TGTGCCAGCAGCCAAGATCCCCTTTGGGGAAAACTGTTTTTT.

This sequence joins TRBV4-2 and TRBJ2-7, with 7 bases that match TRBD2. The CDR3 has 12 residues. Trimming removed 5 bases from V and 7 bases from J; junction bases left unmatched: 5. The germline V gene encodes CDR1 LGHNA and CDR2 YNFKEQ. In DNA, the CDR3 is TGTGCCAGCAGCTCGGGGGGTCGGGAGCAGTACTTC. Translating it yields CASSSGGREQYF.

The chain couples TRBV27 to TRBJ1-2; D call uncertain. The CDR3 extends over 13 amino acids. The V end was cut by 2 bases, the J end by 8 bases, with 12 bases between. Looked up from germline, CDR1 is MNHEY and CDR2 is SMNVEV (reference sequence). The CDR3: CASSLGVAGGYTF. In nucleotides, the CDR3 is TGTGCCAGCAGTTTAGGAGTGGCCGGCGGCTACACCTTC.

This clonotype came up once. The CDR3 here is CASSLVFRNEAFF. CDR3 nucleotide sequence: TGTGCCAGCAGCTTAGTATTTAGGAACGAAGCTTTCTTT. The chain recombines TRBV11-2 with TRBJ1-1; the D is unclear. V was cut by 1 base and J by 8 bases, with 11 bases left in between. The germline gives CDR1 SGHAT, CDR2 FQNNGV. This CDR3 is built from 13 residues.

The chain has TRBV5-6 and TRBJ2-7, with TRBD2 matching 8 bases. V lost 2 bases and J lost 1; bases outside the gene matches: 2. CDR3 length equals 14 residues. Germline CDR1 SGHDT, CDR2 YYEEEE. The CDR3 loop is CASSFPGGSYEQYF. The DNA for the CDR3 is TGTGCCAGCAGCTTTCCGGGAGGGTCCTACGAGCAGTACTTC.

J is TRBJ2-3 and V is TRBV13, with a tentative D call TRBD2 (5 bases). CDR1 and CDR2 (germline): PRHDT, FYEKMQ (reference sequence). V was shortened by 1 base and J by 4 bases, with 9 bases between the two germline ends. The CDR3 spans 14 residues. CDR3 loop: CASSLVRGADTQYF. CDR3 nucleotides: TGTGCCAGCAGCTTAGTACGGGGAGCAGATACGCAGTATTTT.

The chain links TRBV7-9 to TRBJ2-5; D possibly corresponds to TRBD2 (5 bases). V lost 5 bases to trimming and J lost 1 base, with 8 bases between them. The CDR3 sequence is 13 residues long. CDR1 is SEHNR and CDR2 is FQNEAQ in the germline V gene (reference sequence). CDR3 region: CASSQSGQETQYF. Here the CDR3 DNA reads TGTGCCAGCAGCCAGAGCGGCCAAGAGACCCAGTACTTC. Filled out from reference TRBV7-9 and TRBJ2-5, the complete variable domain reads DTGVSQNPRHKITKRGQNVTFRCDPISEHNRLYWYRQTLGQGPEFLTYFQNEAQLEKSRLLSDRFSAERPKGSFSTLEIQRTEQGDSAMYLCASSQSGQETQYFGPGTRLLVL.

The chain joins TRBV29-1 to TRBJ1-2, with D possibly being TRBD1 (5 bases). V shed 3 bases and J shed 0 bases, with 14 bases lying between them. CDR1 SQVTM and CDR2 ANQGSEA come from the germline V gene. The CDR3 loop spans 15 amino acids. The CDR3 region is CSVDVGRGANYGYTF. The CDR3 nucleotides are TGCAGCGTTGATGTTGGGAGGGGAGCTAACTATGGCTACACCTTC.

The genes are TRBV29-1 and TRBJ2-7; 10 bases fit TRBD2. The CDR3 has 16 amino acids. Germline CDR1 and CDR2: SQVTM and ANQGSEA. V lost 4 bases, J lost 0 bases, and 9 bases stayed unmatched. DNA of the CDR3: TGCAGCGTTGCGCCCGACCTAGCGGGAGCCTCCTACGAGCAGTACTTC. The encoded protein is CSVAPDLAGASYEQYF.

This chain links TRBV9 with TRBJ2-7, with 8 positions matching TRBD1. The CDR3 is made up of 15 amino acids. CDR1 and CDR2 (germline): SGDLS, YYNGEE. The junction had 6 bases not matched to a gene; V was cut back by 4 bases and J by 0 bases. The CDR3 spells CASSPGTGISYEQYF. As DNA, the CDR3 is TGTGCCAGCAGCCCGGGGACAGGTATCTCCTACGAGCAGTACTTC.

The chain links TRBV3-1 to TRBJ1-1; D is unresolved. Trimming pared 5 bases from V and 1 base from J, leaving 14 bases between. Germline CDR1 and CDR2: LGHDT and YNNKEL (reference sequence). The CDR3 totals 15 residues. Here the CDR3 DNA reads TGTGCCAGCAGCGGAGTTGGGGAACCGAACACTGAAGCTTTCTTT. As protein: CASSGVGEPNTEAFF.

The chain carries TRBV3-1 and TRBJ2-1, with 7 positions matching TRBD1. With 4 bases clipped from V and 8 bases from J, the junction kept 5 bases outside the gene matches. Germline V gene lookup returns CDR1 LGHDT and CDR2 YNNKEL (reference sequence). This CDR3 comprises 13 residues. CDR3 DNA sequence: TGTGCCAGCAGCCGCCAAGGGGGCGATGAGCAGTTCTTC. Amino acid sequence: CASSRQGGDEQFF.

This clonotype appeared a single time. CDR3 coding DNA: TGTGCCAGCAGCGAACCCCAGGGGACCTCGTCCACCTTC. Translating it yields CASSEPQGTSSTF. The J gene is TRBJ1-2, the V gene TRBV7-9; TRBD1 is a possible D gene (6 bases). The CDR3 loop spans 13 amino acids. V was shortened by 5 bases and J by 13 bases, with 20 bases between the two germline ends. Germline lookup yields CDR1 SEHNR and CDR2 FQNEAQ (reference sequence).

The chain couples TRBV27 to TRBJ2-1; TRBD2 aligns across 10 bases. With 9 bases clipped from V and 0 bases from J, the junction kept 20 bases outside the gene matches. Per the germline V gene, CDR1 is MNHEY and CDR2 is SMNVEV (reference sequence). The CDR3 sequence is 20 residues long. CDR3 sequence: CARTRPLGLADPSSYNEQFF. DNA of the CDR3: TGTGCCAGGACGCGCCCTTTAGGACTAGCGGACCCGAGCTCCTACAATGAGCAGTTCTTC.

The rearrangement joins TRBV5-1 to TRBJ2-1, with D perhaps assigned TRBD1 or TRBD2 (6 bases each). Germline CDR1 and CDR2: SGHRS and YFSETQ. The ends were cut back, 1 base at V and 8 bases at J, with 13 bases in the middle. This CDR3 region has 14 residues. The CDR3 reads CASSLYLRGDEQFF. For the CDR3, the DNA is TGCGCCAGCAGCTTGTATCTGAGGGGGGATGAGCAGTTCTTC. The variable domain in full, with the rest retrieved from reference TRBV5-1 and TRBJ2-1, is KAGVTQTPRYLIKTRGQQVTLSCSPISGHRSVSWYQQTPGQGLQFLFEYFSETQRNKGNFPGRFSGRQFSNSRSEMNVSTLELGDSALYLCASSLYLRGDEQFFGPGTRLTVL.

The chain joins TRBV9 to TRBJ2-7; unclear D gene. In germline, CDR1 is SGDLS, CDR2 YYNGEE. The V end lost 3 bases, the J end lost 2 bases, and 9 bases lay between the germline ends. The CDR3 sequence is 13 residues long. For the CDR3, the DNA is TGTGCCAGCAGCGGGGGTTCCCCCTACGAGCAGTACTTC. This codes for CASSGGSPYEQYF.

This rearrangement joins TRBV5-1 to TRBJ2-1, with D possibly being TRBD1 or TRBD2 (5 bases each). This CDR3 is built from 14 residues. The V end was cut by 3 bases, the J end by 8 bases, with 15 bases between. Germline loops: CDR1 SGHRS, CDR2 YFSETQ. As DNA, the CDR3 is TGCGCCAGCAGCTACCGGGACGTCGGCGATGAGCAGTTCTTC. As protein: CASSYRDVGDEQFF.

The rearrangement joins TRBV20-1 to TRBJ2-7; D remains ambiguous. Germline-derived CDR1 and CDR2 are DFQATT and SNEGSKA (reference sequence). The CDR3 length is 13 residues. V shed 6 bases and J shed 4 bases, with 16 bases lying between them. In DNA, the CDR3 is TGCAGTGCCAGGAGTCCCACCTGGTACGAGCAGTACTTC. This encodes CSARSPTWYEQYF.

This clonotype has a single count. The chain employs TRBV7-2 and TRBJ1-4; no firm D call. Germline loops: CDR1 SGHTA, CDR2 FQGNSA. This CDR3 comprises 17 residues. With 1 base removed from V and 6 bases from J, the gap between germline ends came to 18 bases. This chain's CDR3 is CASSLVGLGRRDEKLFF. CDR3 coding DNA: TGTGCCAGCAGCTTAGTTGGGTTGGGGAGGCGCGATGAAAAACTGTTTTTT.

CDR3 sequence reads: CAAALNGASEQFF. The CDR3 bases are TGTGCGGCCGCCTTGAACGGGGCCAGCGAGCAGTTCTTC. The J gene is TRBJ2-1, the V gene TRBV19, with D perhaps being TRBD1 or TRBD2 (5 bases each). Germline V gene sequence: CDR1 LNHDA, CDR2 SQIVND (reference sequence). The CDR3 has 13 residues.

This clonotype has just one count. This chain joins TRBV10-2 and TRBJ2-7; D is uncertain. The V gene's germline CDR1 is WSHSY and CDR2 SAAADI. The CDR3 is 12 amino acids. Trimming took off 3 bases at V and 3 bases at J, with 6 bases between the two ends. CDR3 sequence reads: CASSEGFYEQYF. In nucleotides, the CDR3 is TGCGCCAGCAGTGAAGGGTTCTACGAGCAGTACTTC.